Listed below are T cell receptor beta chains from one sample, sequenced in a study of blood T cell repertoires in COVID-19. Generated by immunoSEQ multiplex PCR, the TCRdb table keeps only in-frame clones and is missing some. The sample consists of 95,000 to 110,000 clones, over 60% of them appearing once. Sequenced material: peripheral blood. All receptors come from an older man with acute or convalescent COVID-19. CDR3s include the opening cysteine and the closing phenylalanine or tryptophan. Fields, in order: V gene, clone size, D gene, J gene, CDR3 protein, CDR3 DNA. The D gene is left open where the match is weak. For some rows the clone size is stated as once, few or many, or as a class when expanded; others skip it.

>TRBV7-9|NA|NA|TRBJ1-2
CASSPTSYGYTF
TGTGCCAGCAGTCCTACTAGCTATGGCTACACCTTC
>TRBV7-6|few|NA|TRBJ1-1
CASSLGQNTEAFF
TGTGCCAGCAGCTTAGGGCAGAACACTGAAGCTTTCTTT
>TRBV6-5|NA|NA|TRBJ2-7
CAASRKGLSYEQYF
TGTGCTGCCAGCAGGAAGGGGCTCTCCTACGAGCAGTACTTC
>TRBV7-9|few|NA|TRBJ1-2
CASTIVGSGSYGCTF
NA
>TRBV6-5|NA|NA|TRBJ1-2
CASSYESSYGYTF
TGTGCCAGCAGTTACGAGAGTTCCTATGGCTACACCTTC
>TRBV5-8|NA|TRBD1|TRBJ1-2
CASNPTGDEFGYTF
TGTGCCAGCAACCCGACAGGGGATGAGTTTGGCTACACCTTC
>TRBV6-5|NA|NA|TRBJ2-7
CASSYSSLALREQYF
TGTGCCAGCAGTTACTCTTCTTTAGCCCTTCGGGAGCAGTACTTC
>TRBV28|few|NA|TRBJ1-6
CASSSSDSQYALHF
TGTGCCAGCAGTTCAAGCGACAGCCAGTATGCCCTCCACTTT
>TRBV7-8|NA|NA|TRBJ2-7
CASRQAGGNYEQYF
TGTGCCAGCCGACAGGCAGGGGGGAACTACGAGCAGTACTTC
>TRBV6-4|NA|NA|TRBJ1-1
CASSDSSRGTEVFF
TGTGCCAGCAGTGACTCTTCCCGGGGAACTGAAGTTTTCTTT
>TRBV6-1|NA|TRBD2|TRBJ2-1
CASSEARGGGRNEQFF
TGTGCCAGCAGTGAAGCGCGTGGCGGGGGGCGGAATGAGCAGTTCTTC
>TRBV25-1|NA|NA|TRBJ2-2
CASSPGQGYTGELFF
TGTGCCAGCAGTCCCGGGCAGGGCTACACCGGGGAGCTGTTTTTT
>TRBV11-2|NA|TRBD2|TRBJ2-2
CASTLAGGLGGELFF
TGTGCCAGCACCCTAGCGGGGGGGCTGGGCGGGGAGCTGTTTTTT
>TRBV3-1/TRBV3-2|NA|TRBD2|TRBJ2-1
CASSPMGGNEQFF
TGTGCCAGCAGCCCTATGGGAGGGAATGAGCAGTTCTTC
>TRBV6-2/TRBV6-3|NA|NA|TRBJ2-1
CASSEVAEQFF
TGTGCCAGCAGTGAGGTAGCGGAGCAGTTCTTC
>TRBV6-5|NA|NA|TRBJ1-1
CASRPTTVNTEAFF
TGTGCCAGCAGGCCTACGACAGTGAACACTGAAGCTTTCTTT
>TRBV5-1|NA|NA|TRBJ1-6
CASSLVGQGPGSPLHF
TGCGCCAGCAGCTTGGTCGGGCAGGGTCCAGGATCACCCCTCCACTTT
>TRBV12-3/TRBV12-4|NA|NA|TRBJ1-5
CASSGQLNQPQHF
TGTGCCAGCAGTGGACAACTCAATCAGCCCCAGCATTTT
>TRBV19|NA|NA|TRBJ1-2
CASTLAGNYGYTF
TGTGCCAGTACCTTAGCGGGCAACTATGGCTACACCTTC
>TRBV5-5|NA|TRBD1|TRBJ2-7
CASSLQGDSYEQYF
TGTGCCAGCAGCTTACAGGGGGACTCCTACGAGCAGTACTTC